This TCR beta chain emerged from a study of cytomegalovirus exposure and HLA in healthy donors. 13 Jbeta primers and 60 Vbeta primers were used for the PCR. Sequenced by immunoSEQ multiplex PCR; TCRdb stores in-frame clones only, minus some. This table has some 100,000 clones, 81% appearing once. Germline V gene sequence: CDR1 KGHSH, CDR2 LQKENI. There are 13 residues in the CDR3. General study results and limits: In an earlier analysis, about 87% or about 30%: the productive usage of most TCR beta V segments.

Turning to this clone: Its matching antigen is unknown.

This receptor was obtained from a woman in her thirties in good health and CMV-seronegative. V is TRBV18 and J is TRBJ2-5, with 8 bases aligning to TRBD1. The J call may be faulty, since TRBJ2-7 better matches the DNA end. Sequencing was performed on PBMCs. The CDR3 spells CASSSGQGYEQYF. In DNA, the CDR3 is TGTGCCAGCTCATCTGGACAGGGCTACGAGCAGTACTTC.